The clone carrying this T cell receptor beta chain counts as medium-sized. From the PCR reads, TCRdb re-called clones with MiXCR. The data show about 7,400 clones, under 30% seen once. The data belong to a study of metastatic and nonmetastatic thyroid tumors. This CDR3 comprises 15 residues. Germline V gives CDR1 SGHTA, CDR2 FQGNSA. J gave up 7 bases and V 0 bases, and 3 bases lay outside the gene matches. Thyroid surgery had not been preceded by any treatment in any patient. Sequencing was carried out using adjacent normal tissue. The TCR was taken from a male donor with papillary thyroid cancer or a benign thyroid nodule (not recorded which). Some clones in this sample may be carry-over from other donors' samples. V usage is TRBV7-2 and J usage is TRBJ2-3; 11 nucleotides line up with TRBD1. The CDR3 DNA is TGTGCCAGCAGCTTAGCTGGACAGGGGGCATATACGCAGTATTTT. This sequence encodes CASSLAGQGAYTQYF.